Sequencing of this TCR beta chain was carried out in a study of blood T cell repertoires in COVID-19. The CDR3 is 19 amino acids. The germline gives CDR1 SGHVS, CDR2 FNYEAQ. Unmatched junction bases numbered 10, after V lost 2 bases and J lost 6 bases. This clone has just a few counts. The method was immunoSEQ multiplex PCR; TCRdb's version includes in-frame clones alone and lacks a portion of them. The data contain roughly 250,000 clones, approximately 78% of them singletons. This TCR derives from a woman aged 55 to 70 with active or convalescent COVID-19. The rearrangement joins TRBV7-6 to TRBJ2-1; TRBD2 matches at 16 bases. The sample consisted of peripheral blood. The CDR3 bases are TGTGCCAGCAGCTTATTCCCGGGACTAGCGGGGGGGCTTCGCAATGAGCAGTTCTTC. Amino acids: CASSLFPGLAGGLRNEQFF.